Sequencing of this T cell receptor (beta chain) was carried out in a study of shared clonotypes between healthy human individuals. Study details: The plates for each donor numbered three CD4 naive, three CD4 memory, two CD8 naive and one CD8 memory.

Findings and caveats of the study: Generally, naive subsets came out with larger estimated richness than memory subsets. Rarefaction revealed incomplete sorted-subset sequencing despite large depth.

Sorted subsets were amplified in replicate PCRs using approximately 0.2 ug DNA, approximately 30,000 T cell genomes. Some clones are missing from TCRdb's copy, which holds only in-frame ones; the method was immunoSEQ multiplex PCR. The table records under 1,100,000 clones, more than 65% of them present only once. For this clone: The antigen remains undetermined. This specimen includes other DNA sequences encoding the same CDR3.

What was sequenced was memory CD4+ T cells sorted from blood. As for subset: CD45RA-negative fraction. This TCR was sampled from a man between 18 and 29 years old in good health.

The CDR3 region is CASSFSYPTEAFF. CDR3 DNA: TGCGCCAGCAGCTTTTCTTACCCGACTGAAGCTTTCTTT. The V and J genes are TRBV5-1 and TRBJ1-1, with D unclear. CDR1 is SGHRS, CDR2 YFSETQ, per germline. V lost 2 bases and J 5 bases, leaving 10 bases between the germline ends. The CDR3 totals 13 residues.